The following is a T cell receptor (beta chain) sequence with its context. Antigen specificity is unknown. Some clones are missing from TCRdb's copy, which holds only in-frame ones; the method was immunoSEQ multiplex PCR. In the table there are 70,000 or so clones, about 90% of which are singletons. Germline loops: CDR1 SGHVS, CDR2 FQNEAQ. This CDR3 has 15 amino acids. Between the trimmed V and J ends, which lost 2 bases and 2 bases, there was a span of 10 bases. This specimen comes from a study of siplizumab effects on memory and regulatory T cells. Study-wide results and caveats: The alloresponse seemed to draw substantially on naive T cells, which appeared more diverse than memory cells. Suppression by proliferating Tregs derived from siplizumab cultures was not verified.

The sequenced material came from CD8+ T cells sorted from blood. This clonotype was sampled from a human donor in good health. This chain joins TRBV7-8 and TRBJ2-1; D gene unclear. This CDR3 reads CASSLRSHPYNEQFF. CDR3 DNA: TGTGCCAGCAGCTTACGGTCCCACCCCTACAATGAGCAGTTCTTC.